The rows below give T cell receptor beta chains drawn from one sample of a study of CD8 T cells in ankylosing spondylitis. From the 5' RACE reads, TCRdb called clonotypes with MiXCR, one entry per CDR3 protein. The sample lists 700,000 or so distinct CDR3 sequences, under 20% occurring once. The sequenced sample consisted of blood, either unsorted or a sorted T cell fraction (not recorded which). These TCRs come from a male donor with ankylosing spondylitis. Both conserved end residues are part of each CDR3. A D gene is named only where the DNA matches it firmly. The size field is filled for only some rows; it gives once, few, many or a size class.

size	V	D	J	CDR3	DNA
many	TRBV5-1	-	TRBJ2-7	CASSRDTDFYEQYF	TGCGCCAGCAGCCGGGACACCGATTTCTACGAGCAGTACTTC
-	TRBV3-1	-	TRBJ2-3	CASSQADVSTQYF	TGTGCCAGCAGCCAAGCGGATGTTAGTACGCAGTATTTT
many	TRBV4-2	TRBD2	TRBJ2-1	CASSQEPSGIYYNEQFF	TGTGCCAGCAGCCAAGAACCTAGCGGCATATACTACAATGAGCAGTTCTTC
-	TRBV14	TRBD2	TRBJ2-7	CASSQATSGLQF	TGTGCCAGCAGCCAAGCGACTAGCGGGCTCCAATTC
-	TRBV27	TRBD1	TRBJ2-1	CASIPWQGAEDEQFF	TGTGCCAGCATACCCTGGCAGGGGGCAGAGGATGAGCAGTTCTTC
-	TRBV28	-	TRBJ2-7	CASSSPHRTYEQYF	TGTGCCAGCAGTTCTCCGCACCGAACCTACGAGCAGTACTTC
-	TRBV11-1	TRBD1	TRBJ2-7	CASRKSGTVSYEQYF	TGTGCCAGCAGAAAATCCGGGACAGTTTCCTACGAGCAGTACTTC
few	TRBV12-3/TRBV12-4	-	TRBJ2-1	CASGPSAWYHEQFF	TGTGCCAGCGGACCTAGCGCCTGGTACCATGAGCAGTTCTTC
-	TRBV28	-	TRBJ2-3	CASRFWTGTDTQYF	TGTGCCAGCAGATTTTGGACGGGGACAGATACGCAGTATTTT
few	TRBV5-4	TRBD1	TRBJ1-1	CASSLGGDRGTRSTEAFF	TGTGCCAGCAGCTTGGGGGGGGACAGGGGAACTCGGAGCACTGAAGCTTTCTTT
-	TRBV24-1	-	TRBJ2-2	CATSRSTGELFF	TGTGCCACCAGCCGGTCCACCGGGGAGCTGTTTTTT
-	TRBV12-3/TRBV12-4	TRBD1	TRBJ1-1	CASRHRGLWTEAFF	TGTGCCAGCAGACACAGGGGTTTGTGGACTGAAGCTTTCTTT
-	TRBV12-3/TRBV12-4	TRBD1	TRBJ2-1	CASTQGVPYNEQFF	TGTGCCAGCACCCAGGGGGTTCCCTATAATGAGCAGTTCTTC
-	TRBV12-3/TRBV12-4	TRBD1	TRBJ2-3	CASSLGTGDGDTQYF	TGTGCCAGCAGTTTGGGGACAGGGGACGGAGATACGCAGTATTTT
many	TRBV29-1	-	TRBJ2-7	CSVESGIYEQYF	TGCAGCGTTGAATCTGGGATCTACGAGCAGTACTTC
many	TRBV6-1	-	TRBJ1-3	CASRPYSGNTIYF	TGTGCCAGCAGGCCGTACTCTGGAAACACCATATATTTT
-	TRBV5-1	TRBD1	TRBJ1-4	CASSLTGTANEKLFF	TGCGCCAGCAGCCTAACCGGGACAGCTAATGAAAAACTGTTTTTT
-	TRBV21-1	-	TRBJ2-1	CASSKEAGGLYNEQFF	TGTGCCAGCAGCAAAGAGGCGGGAGGGCTGTACAATGAGCAGTTCTTC
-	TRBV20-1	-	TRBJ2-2	CSARLAVGTGELFF	TGCAGTGCTAGGCTCGCCGTGGGCACCGGGGAGCTGTTTTTT
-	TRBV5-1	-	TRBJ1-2	CASSLALTTRGGYTF	TGCGCCAGCAGCTTGGCCTTGACGACCCGCGGGGGCTACACCTTC
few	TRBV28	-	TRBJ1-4	CASSLPGQYGGATNEKLFF	TGTGCCAGCAGTTTACCCGGACAATACGGAGGGGCAACTAATGAAAAACTGTTTTTT
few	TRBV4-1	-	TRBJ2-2	CASSQNQDGRAGELFF	TGCGCCAGCAGCCAAAACCAAGACGGTCGGGCCGGGGAGCTGTTTTTT
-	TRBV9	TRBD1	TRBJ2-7	CASSVTGTGGPYEQYF	TGTGCCAGCAGCGTAACCGGGACAGGGGGCCCCTACGAGCAGTACTTC
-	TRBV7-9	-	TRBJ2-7	CASSPGPGRGYEQYF	TGTGCCAGCAGCCCCGGGCCGGGACGGGGGTACGAGCAGTACTTC
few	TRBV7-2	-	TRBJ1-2	CASSPRRVNYGYTF	TGTGCCAGCAGCCCCCGACGGGTTAACTATGGCTACACCTTC
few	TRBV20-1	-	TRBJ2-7	CSATEVGEQYF	TGCAGTGCTACGGAGGTTGGGGAGCAGTACTTC
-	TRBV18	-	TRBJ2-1	CASSPPGTALEQFF	TGTGCCAGCTCACCACCGGGGACGGCACTTGAGCAGTTCTTC
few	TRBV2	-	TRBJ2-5	CASSPQGGIKETQYF	TGTGCCAGCAGCCCCCAGGGTGGTATCAAGGAGACCCAGTACTTC
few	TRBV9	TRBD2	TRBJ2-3	CASSVAGGTSGTRTDTQYF	TGTGCCAGCAGCGTAGCGGGGGGGACTAGCGGGACCCGCACAGATACGCAGTATTTT
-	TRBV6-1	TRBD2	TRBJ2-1	CASRPTGGGDNEQFF	TGTGCCAGCAGGCCCACTGGCGGGGGGGACAATGAGCAGTTCTTC
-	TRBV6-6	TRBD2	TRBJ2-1	CASRGTSVEQFF	TGTGCCAGCAGGGGGACTAGCGTTGAGCAGTTCTTC
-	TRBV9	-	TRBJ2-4	CASSVEDSPYRLVAKNIQYF	TGTGCCAGCAGCGTAGAGGACAGTCCTTACCGCCTAGTAGCCAAAAACATTCAGTACTTC
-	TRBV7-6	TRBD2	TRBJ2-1	CASSLAILAGTTEQFF	TGTGCCAGCAGCTTAGCGATACTAGCGGGAACGACTGAGCAGTTCTTC
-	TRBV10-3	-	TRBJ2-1	CAIGTTDRSNEQFF	TGTGCCATCGGAACAACCGACAGGTCCAATGAGCAGTTCTTC
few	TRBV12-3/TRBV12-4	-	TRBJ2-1	CASSLLVGGGNEQFF	TGTGCCAGCAGTTTATTGGTGGGAGGAGGCAATGAGCAGTTCTTC
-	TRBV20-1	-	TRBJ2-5	CSARRPGYQETQYF	TGCAGTGCCCGTAGGCCGGGATACCAAGAGACCCAGTACTTC
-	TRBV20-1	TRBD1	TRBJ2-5	CSATTGQETQYF	TGCAGTGCAACGACAGGGCAAGAGACCCAGTACTTC
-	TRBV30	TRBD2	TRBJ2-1	CAWRTSGDNEQFF	TGTGCCTGGAGGACTAGCGGAGACAATGAGCAGTTCTTC